The entry below gives a single TCR beta chain sequence along with its context. Profiled with immunoSEQ multiplex PCR; TCRdb holds only in-frame clones, not every one. The sample lists roughly 300,000 clones; about 76% were seen once. The data were taken from a study of blood T cell repertoires in COVID-19. Source material: peripheral blood. The clonotype originates from a woman aged 55-69 years with active or convalescent COVID-19.

CDR3 DNA: TGTGCCAGCAGCCAGGTAACTAGCGGGAGCTCCTACGAGCAGTACTTC. Its protein product is CASSQVTSGSSYEQYF. The V and J genes are TRBV3-1 (or the pseudogene TRBV3-2) and TRBJ2-7; TRBD2 matches 11 bases. The length of the CDR3 is 16 residues. V trimming: 3 bases; J trimming: 0 bases; junction bases outside the gene matches: 4. Germline V lookup: CDR1 LGHDT, CDR2 YNNKEL (reference sequence).